This T cell receptor (beta chain) is drawn from a study of blood T cells in healthy people across ages. Findings and limits, study-wide: Unsorted PBMC input precluded a conclusive naive versus antigen-experienced comparison.

The germline V gene has CDR1 SGHVS and CDR2 FNYEAQ. This CDR3 comprises 16 residues. V was pared by 5 bases and J by 1 base, with 5 bases of the junction left unmatched. Points on this clonotype: Its antigen is undetermined.

Then a second PCR, running about 7 to 11 cycles, was carried out with a sample-barcoded 5' primer and a J-beta primer mix. A single record per CDR3 protein comes from TCRdb applying MiXCR to the 5' RACE reads. The data hold approximately 1,700,000 distinct CDR3 sequences, with about two fifths observed a single time. This receptor was identified in a human donor in good health. The sequencing sample was made of blood. This rearrangement joins TRBV7-6 to TRBJ2-5; 12 nucleotides match TRBD2. CDR3 bases: TGTGCCAGCAGCACCTGGACTAGCGGGGCCCAAGAGACCCAGTACTTC. Translation gives CASSTWTSGAQETQYF.